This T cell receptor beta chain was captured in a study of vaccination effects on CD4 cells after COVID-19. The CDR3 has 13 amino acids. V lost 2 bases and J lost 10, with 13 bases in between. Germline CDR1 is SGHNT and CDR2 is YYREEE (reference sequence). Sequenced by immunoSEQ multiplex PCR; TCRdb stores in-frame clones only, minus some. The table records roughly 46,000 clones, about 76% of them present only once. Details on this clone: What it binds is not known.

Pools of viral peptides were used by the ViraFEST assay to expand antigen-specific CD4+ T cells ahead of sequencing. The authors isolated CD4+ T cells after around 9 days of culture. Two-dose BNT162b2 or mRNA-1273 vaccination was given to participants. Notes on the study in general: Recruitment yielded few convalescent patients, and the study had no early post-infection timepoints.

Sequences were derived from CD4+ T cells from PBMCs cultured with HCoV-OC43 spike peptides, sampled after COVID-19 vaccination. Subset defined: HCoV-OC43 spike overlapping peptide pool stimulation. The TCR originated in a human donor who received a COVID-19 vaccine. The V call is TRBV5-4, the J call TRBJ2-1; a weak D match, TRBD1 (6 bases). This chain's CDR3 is CASSLPGEREQFF. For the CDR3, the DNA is TGTGCCAGCAGCTTACCAGGGGAGAGAGAGCAGTTCTTC.